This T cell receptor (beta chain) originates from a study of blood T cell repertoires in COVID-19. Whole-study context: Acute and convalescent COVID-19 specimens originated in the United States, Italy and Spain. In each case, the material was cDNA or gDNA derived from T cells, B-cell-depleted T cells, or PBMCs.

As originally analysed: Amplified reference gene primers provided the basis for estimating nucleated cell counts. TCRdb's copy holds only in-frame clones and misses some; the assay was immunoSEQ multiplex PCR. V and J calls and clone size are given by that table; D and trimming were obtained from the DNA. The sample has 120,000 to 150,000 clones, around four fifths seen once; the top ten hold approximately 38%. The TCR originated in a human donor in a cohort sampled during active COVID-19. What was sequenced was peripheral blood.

CDR3 region: CASTLAGTQYF. Here the CDR3 DNA reads TGTGCCAGTACCCTAGCCGGTACGCAGTATTTT. The gene calls are TRBV19 and TRBJ2-3, with D possibly being TRBD2 (5 bases). V gave up 7 bases and J gave up 8 bases, with 10 bases separating them. CDR3 size: 11 residues. From germline, CDR1 is LNHDA and CDR2 SQIVND (reference sequence).